This T cell receptor beta chain comes out of a study of regulatory T cells in long-lasting Graves disease. Study-wide background: Newly diagnosed Graves' patients had taken antithyroid drugs under 3 months.

The authors built TCR beta libraries using iRepertoire HTBI primers and Arm-PCR of CDR3 regions. TCRdb passed the multiplex PCR reads through MiXCR, listing each CDR3 protein once. The sample contains about 620,000 distinct CDR3 sequences, 15% to 20% of which appear only once. This clonotype showed up many times. V lost 8 bases and J lost 0, with 17 bases in between. CDR3 length: 15 residues. The germline CDR1 and CDR2 sequences are MNHEY and SVGEGT. Time point specified: newly diagnosed GD, antithyroid drugs for less than 3 months. Scientists built the TCR library using RNA that was extracted from PBMCs. An endocrinology department in Xi'an, China, supplied the patients. This sample was also put to use in a study of T cells in Graves' hyperthyroidism and ophthalmopathy.

The source is a young woman with Graves disease. The rearrangement uses TRBV6-2 or TRBV6-3 and TRBJ2-7; D might be TRBD1 (6 bases). The sequences come from peripheral blood mononuclear cells (PBMCs), collected at new diagnosis, from a patient treated with antithyroid drugs. This CDR3 is CASGKQGPSSYEQYF. The CDR3 nucleotides are TGTGCCAGCGGAAAACAGGGTCCTAGCTCCTACGAGCAGTACTTC.